This T cell receptor (beta chain) was sequenced for a study of T cell responses to AZD1222 COVID-19 vaccine. Study findings and constraints: Reportedly, nearly half of unique spike TCRs recognized epitopes outside B.1.351/B.1.1.7 mutations. Two doses of AZD1222 preceded a rise in Spike-specific TCR breadth and depth. Only a handful of AZD1222 recipients tested seropositive at baseline. Spike as a whole was targeted by vaccine-associated CD4 TCRs, dominant at 160-218 and 743-854.

Produced via immunoSEQ multiplex PCR; TCRdb's table is partial and in-frame only. Of approximately 30,000 clones detected, about four fifths appear once; the ten largest clones hold approximately 4%. In the case of this clone: What it binds is not known.

CDR1 is LGHNA and CDR2 is YNFKEQ in the germline V gene. The CDR3 is 17 residues long. Trimming at V came to 0 bases and at J to 6 bases, leaving 8 bases not matched to a gene. The sample consisted of peripheral blood, taken 28 days after the second AZD1222 dose. This TCR came from an adult who received the AZD1222 COVID-19 vaccine. The rearrangement uses TRBV4-2 and TRBJ2-3; the match to TRBD2 covers 11 bases. The DNA of the CDR3 is TGTGCCAGCAGCCAAGATACTTTAGCGGGGGGGCCGGATACGCAGTATTTT. It specifies CASSQDTLAGGPDTQYF.